This T cell receptor beta chain stems from a study of cytomegalovirus exposure and HLA in healthy donors. General observations from the study: A link between a missense DCLRE1C variant and TCR beta V- and J-gene trimming emerged from a later analysis.

At collection, donors were nominally healthy, but unrecorded immune exposures were probable. Primers included in the PCR were 60 Vbeta and 13 Jbeta primers. Clones were sequenced by immunoSEQ multiplex PCR, and TCRdb holds only the in-frame ones, with some missing. The profile shows 80,000 to 95,000 clones, under 75% of them singletons. V lost 8 bases to trimming and J lost 2 bases; unmatched junction nucleotides: 7. Germline CDR1 and CDR2: ENHRY and SYGVKD. The CDR3 extends over 14 amino acids. In regard to this clone: Its antigen remains unidentified.

Sequenced sample: PBMCs. The sequence came from a human donor in good health. The chain recombines TRBV10-3 with TRBJ2-7; TRBD1 aligns across 9 bases. The DNA of the CDR3 is TGTGCCATCGGAGGGACAGGGTCCCCCTACGAGCAGTACTTC. This sequence encodes CAIGGTGSPYEQYF.